This T cell receptor beta chain was captured by sequencing in a study of T cells in Graves' hyperthyroidism and ophthalmopathy. The CDR3 regions of TCR beta were amplified from RNA transcripts. First-round RT-PCR targeting the TCR CDR3 was performed with the HTBI primer set. TCRdb processed the multiplex PCR reads anew with MiXCR; each CDR3 protein has one entry. Here the sample spans about 640,000 distinct CDR3 sequences, 45% being singletons. Germline V gives CDR1 SGHVS, CDR2 FQNEAQ. V was trimmed by 2 bases and J by 6 bases, leaving 11 bases between them. This CDR3 comprises 13 residues. This clonotype was observed at least ten times. The antigen remains undetermined. General observations from the study: A 13 V-J signature model discriminated ophthalmopathy versus stable hyperthyroidism.

The source material was peripheral blood or thyroid tissue (not recorded which). The genes are TRBV7-8 and TRBJ2-7, with D perhaps matching TRBD1 (6 bases). This clonotype was obtained from an adult man with Graves' disease, either hyperthyroidism or ophthalmopathy (not recorded which). CDR3 coding DNA: TGTGCCAGCAGCTTACAACAGGGCCGCGAGCAGTACTTC. Protein sequence: CASSLQQGREQYF.